A selection of T cell receptor beta chains follows, all from one sample in a study of CD8 T cells in ankylosing spondylitis. TCRdb reprocessed the 5' RACE reads via MiXCR and lists one record per CDR3 protein. This sample has a few hundred thousand distinct CDR3 sequences, with around 7.6% found just once. Material: blood, either unsorted or a sorted T cell fraction (not recorded which). The source of these receptors is a male donor with ankylosing spondylitis. Each CDR3 is given with its conserved first and last residue. Fields, in order: J gene, V gene, D gene, clone size, CDR3 DNA, CDR3 protein. A D gene is named only where the DNA matches it firmly. The listing skips clone size in some rows; elsewhere it reads once, few, many or a size class.

TRBJ2-1 TRBV6-2/TRBV6-3 TRBD2 many TGTGCCAGCAGTTTACTAGCGCGAAGTATCTACAATGAGCAGTTCTTC CASSLLARSIYNEQFF
TRBJ1-2 TRBV29-1 TRBD1 many TGCAGCGTTGTTGCAGGGGGGGGATATGGCTACACCTTC CSVVAGGGYGYTF
TRBJ2-1 TRBV6-1 TRBD1 many TGTGCCAGCAGAGAGGGACAGGGCCGTAATGAGCAGTTCTTC CASREGQGRNEQFF
TRBJ1-4 TRBV27 NA many TGTGCCAGCAGTGTGAACAGGGTCGGGGAAAAACTGTTTTTT CASSVNRVGEKLFF
TRBJ2-7 TRBV7-9 NA NA TGTGCCAGCAGCATATCCGCCGGGGACGAGCAGTACTTC CASSISAGDEQYF
TRBJ2-7 TRBV4-1 TRBD2 NA TGCGCCAGCAGCCCCCGGCTCCTCCTCCCACGACTAGCGGAGCGTTACGAGCAGTACTTC CASSPRLLLPRLAERYEQYF
TRBJ2-2 TRBV7-9 TRBD2 few TGTGCCAGCAGCTTATTTGCGGGAGGCACCGGGGAGCTGTTTTTT CASSLFAGGTGELFF
TRBJ2-3 TRBV5-1 NA few TGCGCCAGCAGCCGGGCGGGCGATACGCAGTATTTT CASSRAGDTQYF
TRBJ2-5 TRBV3-1 NA few TGTGCCAGCAGCCAAGTTCTAACACGGCAAGAGACCCAGTACTTC CASSQVLTRQETQYF
TRBJ2-7 TRBV5-1 NA NA TGCGCCAGCAGCCTGGAGATTTCCACAGACGAGCAGTACTTC CASSLEISTDEQYF
TRBJ2-7 TRBV12-3/TRBV12-4 NA many TGTGCCAGCAGTCCTGCGTGGGGGGCCCTCTACGAGCAGTACTTC CASSPAWGALYEQYF
TRBJ2-2 TRBV29-1 TRBD1 many TGCAGCGTTGAAGCTCGACAGGGGTACGCCGGGGAGCTGTTTTTT CSVEARQGYAGELFF
TRBJ2-2 TRBV14 NA few TGTGCCAGCAGCCAGAACAGGGTTACCGGGGAGCTGTTTTTT CASSQNRVTGELFF
TRBJ2-1 TRBV4-3 TRBD2 few TGCGCCAGCAGCCAGAAGATATGGCTAGCGGGAGACTCGGCCAATGAGCAGTTCTTC CASSQKIWLAGDSANEQFF
TRBJ1-3 TRBV29-1 NA many TGCAGCGTTGGCTTGTCAGGGGCTGGAAACACCATATATTTT CSVGLSGAGNTIYF
TRBJ2-1 TRBV29-1 NA NA TGCAGCGTTGGGGTAGGGGGCAATGAGCAGTTCTTC CSVGVGGNEQFF
TRBJ2-5 TRBV5-6 TRBD2 many TGTGCCAGCACACTAGCGGGAGGAGGGGAGACCCAGTACTTC CASTLAGGGETQYF
TRBJ2-5 TRBV25-1 NA NA TGTGCCAGCAGCGCGGCTAGGGCAGGCGAGACCCAGTACTTC CASSAARAGETQYF